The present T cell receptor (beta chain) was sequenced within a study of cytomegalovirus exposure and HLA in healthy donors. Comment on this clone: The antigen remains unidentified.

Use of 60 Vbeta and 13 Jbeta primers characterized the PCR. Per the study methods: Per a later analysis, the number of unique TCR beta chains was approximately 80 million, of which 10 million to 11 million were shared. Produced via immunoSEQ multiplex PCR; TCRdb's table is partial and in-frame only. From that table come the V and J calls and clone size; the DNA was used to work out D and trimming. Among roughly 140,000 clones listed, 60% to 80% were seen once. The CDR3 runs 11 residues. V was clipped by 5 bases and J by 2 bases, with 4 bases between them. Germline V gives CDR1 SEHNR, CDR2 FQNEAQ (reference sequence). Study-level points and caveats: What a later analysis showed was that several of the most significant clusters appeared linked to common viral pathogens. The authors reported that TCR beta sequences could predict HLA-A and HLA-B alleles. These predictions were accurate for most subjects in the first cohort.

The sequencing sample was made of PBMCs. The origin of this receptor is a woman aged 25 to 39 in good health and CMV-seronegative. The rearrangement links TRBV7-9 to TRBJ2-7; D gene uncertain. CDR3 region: CASSPAYEQYF. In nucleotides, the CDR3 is TGTGCCAGCAGCCCTGCCTACGAGCAGTACTTC.